These T cell receptor beta chains were read from a single sample in a study of shared clonotypes between healthy human individuals. The repertoire was sequenced with immunoSEQ multiplex PCR; TCRdb's copy has only in-frame clones and lacks some. The table has roughly 2 million clones, roughly 96% seen once; the top ten hold approximately 0.13%. Material for sequencing was naive CD4+ T cells sorted from blood. The receptor source for this set is a man between 18 and 29 years old in good health. Each CDR3 is given with its conserved first and last residue. The D gene is left open where the match is weak. Clone size is shown for a subset of rows, as once, few, many or a class of expanded clone.

-	TRBV6-4	TRBJ1-4	-	CASSRRINEKLFF	TGTGCCAGCTCCCGACGGATTAATGAAAAACTGTTTTTT
-	TRBV30	TRBJ2-5	-	CAWNHNPDETQYF	TGTGCCTGGAATCATAATCCCGATGAGACCCAGTACTTC
-	TRBV7-6	TRBJ2-2	-	CASSSGRELFF	TGTGCCAGCAGCTCGGGGCGGGAGCTGTTTTTT
-	TRBV28	TRBJ1-3	TRBD1	CASSPWTGLSGNTIYF	TGTGCCAGCAGTCCCTGGACAGGCCTCTCTGGAAACACCATATATTTT
-	TRBV7-2	TRBJ2-2	TRBD2	CASSLFRGGLPGELFF	TGTGCCAGCAGCTTATTCCGGGGGGGACTCCCCGGGGAGCTGTTTTTT
-	TRBV7-9	TRBJ1-5	-	CASSRDSNQPQHF	TGTGCCAGCAGCCGCGATAGCAATCAGCCCCAGCATTTT
-	TRBV30	TRBJ2-1	-	CAWSVDRFSQFF	TGTGCCTGGAGCGTAGACAGATTCTCGCAGTTCTTC
once	TRBV5-1	TRBJ2-5	-	CASSLEGEKETQYF	TGCGCCAGCAGCTTGGAGGGAGAAAAAGAGACCCAGTACTTC
-	TRBV2	TRBJ1-4	TRBD1	CASMGQGLTNEKLFF	TGTGCCAGCATGGGACAGGGTTTGACTAATGAAAAACTGTTTTTT
-	TRBV4-1	TRBJ1-5	TRBD1	CASSRQGAGQPQHF	TGCGCCAGCAGCCGGCAGGGGGCGGGCCAGCCCCAGCATTTT
-	TRBV28	TRBJ1-2	-	CASSLKGSNYGYTF	TGTGCCAGCAGTTTAAAAGGTTCAAACTATGGCTACACCTTC
-	TRBV5-5	TRBJ1-5	-	CASSLTTEDQPQHF	TGTGCCAGCAGCTTGACGACAGAAGACCAGCCCCAGCATTTT
-	TRBV6-1	TRBJ1-1	-	CASSSGPAGAFF	TGTGCCAGCAGTTCGGGACCGGCTGGTGCTTTCTTT
-	TRBV5-1	TRBJ1-1	-	CASSLAVGGGPNTEAFF	TGCGCCAGCAGCTTGGCCGTAGGCGGGGGACCGAACACTGAAGCTTTCTTT
-	TRBV18	TRBJ1-5	-	CASSPEQGNQPQHF	TGTGCCAGCTCACCAGAACAGGGTAATCAGCCCCAGCATTTT
-	TRBV7-2	TRBJ1-2	TRBD1	CASSLAGGGPGYTF	TGTGCCAGCAGCTTAGCGGGAGGGGGCCCGGGCTACACCTTC
-	TRBV4-1	TRBJ1-6	-	CASLPTRGAGNSPLHF	TGCGCCAGCCTCCCCACGCGGGGCGCGGGGAATTCACCCCTCCACTTT
-	TRBV7-6	TRBJ2-1	TRBD2	CASSQGLAGVDEQFF	TGTGCCAGCAGCCAAGGACTAGCGGGGGTCGATGAGCAGTTCTTC
-	TRBV5-5	TRBJ2-7	-	CASIAGTYEQYF	TGTGCCAGCATAGCCGGGACTTACGAGCAGTACTTC
-	TRBV27	TRBJ1-2	TRBD1	CASSFTRQGARNGYTF	TGTGCCAGCAGCTTTACCCGACAGGGGGCTAGGAATGGCTACACCTTC